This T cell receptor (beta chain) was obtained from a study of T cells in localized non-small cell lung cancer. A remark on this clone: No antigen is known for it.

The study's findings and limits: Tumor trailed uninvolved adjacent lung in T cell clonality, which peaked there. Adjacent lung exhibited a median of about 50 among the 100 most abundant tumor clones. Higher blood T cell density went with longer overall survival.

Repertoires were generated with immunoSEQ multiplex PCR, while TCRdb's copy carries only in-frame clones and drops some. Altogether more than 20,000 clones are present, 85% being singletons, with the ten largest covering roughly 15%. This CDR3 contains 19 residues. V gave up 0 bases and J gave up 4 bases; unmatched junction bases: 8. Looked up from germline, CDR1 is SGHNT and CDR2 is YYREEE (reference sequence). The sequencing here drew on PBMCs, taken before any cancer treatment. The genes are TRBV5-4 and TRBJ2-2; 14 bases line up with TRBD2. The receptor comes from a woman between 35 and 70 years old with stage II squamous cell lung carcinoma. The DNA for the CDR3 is TGTGCCAGCAGCTTGGGGCGACTAGCGGGAGGGCCGCTCACCGGGGAGCTGTTTTTT. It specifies CASSLGRLAGGPLTGELFF.